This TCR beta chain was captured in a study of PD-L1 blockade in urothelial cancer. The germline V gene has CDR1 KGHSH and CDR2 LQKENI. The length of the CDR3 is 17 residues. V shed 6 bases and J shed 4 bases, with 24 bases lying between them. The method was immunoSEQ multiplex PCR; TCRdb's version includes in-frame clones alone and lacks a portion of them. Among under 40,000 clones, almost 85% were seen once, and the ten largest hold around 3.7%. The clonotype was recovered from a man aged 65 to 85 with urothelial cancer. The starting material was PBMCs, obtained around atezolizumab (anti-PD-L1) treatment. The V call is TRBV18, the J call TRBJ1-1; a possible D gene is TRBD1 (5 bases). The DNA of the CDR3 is TGTGCCAGCTCGCTCATGGAGCAGACCCAGGGCGGCACTGAAGCTTTCTTT. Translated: CASSLMEQTQGGTEAFF.